The 28 T cell receptor beta chains presented below share a single source sample, sequenced in a study of blood T cell repertoires in COVID-19. Sequencing was performed with immunoSEQ multiplex PCR; in TCRdb, only in-frame clones are kept and a portion is missing. The top ten hold 3% to 4.5% of the sample, which has about 350,000 clones, more than 70% seen once. The specimen sequenced was peripheral blood. Every receptor here comes from a woman aged 55-75 years with COVID-19, enrolled during active disease.

Comment on this clone: This specimen includes other DNA sequences encoding the same CDR3. The CDR3 nucleotides are TGCGCCAGCAGCTTGGGTGGAGTTTCCTACGAGCAGTACTTC. Translated, it gives CASSLGGVSYEQYF. This chain joins TRBV5-1 and TRBJ2-7; D is uncertain. The CDR3 length is 14 residues. The germline V gene encodes CDR1 SGHRS and CDR2 YFSETQ. Trimming removed 0 bases at V and 1 base at J, with 8 bases between.

The chain is built from TRBV7-2 and TRBJ1-6; no definite D call. V lost 1 base, J lost 7 bases, and 11 bases lay in between. Germline loops: CDR1 SGHTA, CDR2 FQGNSA. CDR3 length equals 15 residues. In DNA, the CDR3 is TGTGCCAGCAGCTTAGGGCCGGGAGTCAATTCACCCCTCCACTTT. This sequence encodes CASSLGPGVNSPLHF.

The V gene is TRBV18, the J gene TRBJ1-1, with TRBD1 identical over 8 bases. The CDR3 runs 15 residues. CDR1 is KGHSH, CDR2 LQKENI, per germline. With 3 bases clipped from V and 4 bases from J, the junction kept 7 bases outside the gene matches. The chain's CDR3 is CASSPVTGVGTEAFF. For the CDR3, the DNA is TGTGCCAGCTCACCTGTGACAGGGGTGGGCACTGAAGCTTTCTTT.

The V and J genes are TRBV12-2 and TRBJ1-1; the table calls TRBD1, which could not be checked here. TRBV12-2 is an annotated pseudogene. This CDR3 comprises 14 residues. For the CDR3, the DNA is TGTGCAAGTCGCTTAGCACAGATGAACACTGAAGCTTTCTTT. It specifies CASRLAQMNTEAFF.

V usage is TRBV6-1 and J usage is TRBJ2-7; the D gene is possibly TRBD1 (5 bases). In germline, CDR1 is MNHNS, CDR2 SASEGT. V was clipped by 3 bases and J by 9 bases, with 12 bases between them. The CDR3 loop spans 12 amino acids. This CDR3 reads CASSEDILRQYF. The CDR3 bases are TGTGCCAGCAGTGAGGACATACTCCGGCAGTACTTC.

This chain uses TRBV27 with TRBJ1-1; the D gene is possibly TRBD1 (6 bases). The CDR3 runs to 17 residues. V lost 5 bases and J 5 bases, leaving 24 bases between the germline ends. Germline V lookup: CDR1 MNHEY, CDR2 SMNVEV (reference sequence). CDR3 sequence: CASSTRQAEIRRTEAFF. Written as DNA, the CDR3 is TGTGCCAGCAGTACCCGACAGGCTGAGATTCGAAGGACTGAAGCTTTCTTT.

This chain links TRBV5-1 with TRBJ1-6, with D possibly matching TRBD1 (6 bases). The CDR3 totals 14 residues. V lost 5 bases, J lost 1 base, and 7 bases lay in between. From germline, CDR1 is SGHRS and CDR2 YFSETQ. This chain's CDR3 is CASRQGSYNSPLHF. The CDR3, as DNA: TGCGCCAGCAGACAGGGATCCTATAATTCACCCCTCCACTTT.

V usage is TRBV18 and J usage is TRBJ2-7; D is unresolved. V was pared by 3 bases and J by 2 bases, with 8 bases between. Germline V gives CDR1 KGHSH, CDR2 LQKENI. The CDR3 runs 13 residues. The CDR3 protein is CASSPTPTYEQYF. CDR3 nucleotide sequence: TGTGCCAGCTCACCGACACCTACCTACGAGCAGTACTTC.

The CDR3, as DNA: TGTGCCAGCAGCCAGAGGGGGTTTGGTGAAGCTTTCTTT. Translating it yields CASSQRGFGEAFF. The chain is built from TRBV3-1 (or the pseudogene TRBV3-2) and TRBJ1-1; tentative D call: TRBD1 (6 bases). The V and J ends lost 3 bases and 7 bases respectively, with 12 bases between them. The germline V gene has CDR1 LGHDT and CDR2 YNNKEL (reference sequence). This CDR3 contains 13 residues.

This clone was detected only a few times. The chain employs TRBV28 and TRBJ1-6; the match to TRBD1 covers 8 bases. V shed 6 bases and J 2 bases; nucleotides not matched to a gene: 3. Per the germline V gene, CDR1 is MDHEN and CDR2 is SYDVKM. There are 15 residues in the CDR3. CDR3 region: CASSRGLAYNSPLHF. CDR3 DNA: TGTGCCAGCAGCAGGGGGCTGGCCTATAATTCACCCCTCCACTTT.

J is TRBJ2-7 and V is TRBV2; weak D call: TRBD1 (6 bases). The CDR3 contains 12 residues. Deletions cut 6 bases from V and 3 bases from J, with 9 bases between. CDR1 is SNHLY and CDR2 is FYNNEI in the germline V gene. CDR3 protein: CASSTGNYEQYF. In DNA, the CDR3 is TGTGCCAGCAGCACAGGGAACTACGAGCAGTACTTC.

The chain employs TRBV12-3 or TRBV12-4 and TRBJ1-1; D is ambiguous. V dropped 6 bases and J dropped 5 bases, with 10 bases sitting between them. The CDR3 loop spans 12 amino acids. The CDR3 spells CASSQVLTEAFF. The CDR3, as DNA: TGTGCCAGCAGCCAGGTCTTGACTGAAGCTTTCTTT.

This clone occurred once. V is TRBV10-3 and J is TRBJ1-1; D not certain. V was cut by 2 bases and J by 4 bases, with 8 bases left in between. CDR3 length: 13 residues. Germline loops: CDR1 ENHRY, CDR2 SYGVKD. In nucleotides, the CDR3 is TGTGCCATCAGTGAGCCAGGTCGCACTGAAGCTTTCTTT. Its translation: CAISEPGRTEAFF.

The chain links TRBV11-2 to TRBJ1-6; possible D gene TRBD1, 5 bases. Germline CDR1 reads SGHAT; CDR2 reads FQNNGV. V was clipped by 3 bases and J by 13 bases, with 10 bases between them. The CDR3 totals 12 residues. CDR3 sequence reads: CASSLGGLPLHF. The CDR3 DNA follows: TGTGCCAGCAGCTTGGGGGGTTTGCCCCTCCACTTT.

The V and J genes are TRBV7-3 and TRBJ1-6, with 10 bases fitting TRBD1. The CDR3 has 15 residues. The germline gives CDR1 SGHTA, CDR2 FQGTGA. V was pared by 5 bases and J by 8 bases, with 6 bases of the junction left unmatched. CDR3 coding DNA: TGTGCCAGCAGCGAGCTGGGACAGGGGTATTCACCCCTCCACTTT. Amino acids: CASSELGQGYSPLHF.

Only one count was recorded for this clone. The chain combines TRBV16 with TRBJ1-4; 8 bases agree with TRBD1. The ends lost 4 bases at V and 4 bases at J; junction bases unmatched: 5. The CDR3 sequence is 15 residues long. Germline CDR1 KGHSY, CDR2 FQNENV. For the CDR3, the DNA is TGTGCCAGCAGCCCTGGTGGACAGGGTAATGAAAAACTGTTTTTT. Residues: CASSPGGQGNEKLFF.

The J gene is TRBJ1-6, the V gene TRBV27; no definite D call. Germline CDR1 and CDR2: MNHEY and SMNVEV (reference sequence). V lost 1 base, J lost 4 bases, and 11 bases lay in between. This CDR3 is built from 16 residues. The CDR3 here is CASSLFAGFYNSPLHF. The CDR3 nucleotides are TGTGCCAGCAGTTTATTCGCAGGTTTTTATAATTCACCCCTCCACTTT.

The CDR3 DNA sequence: TGTGCCAGCAGCCCCAGAAGCCGGGGAGTAGCCTCTGGAAACACCATATATTTT. It encodes CASSPRSRGVASGNTIYF. The rearrangement links TRBV16 to TRBJ1-3; D not certain. Trimming pared 4 bases from V and 0 bases from J, leaving 19 bases between. The CDR3 runs 18 residues. Germline values: CDR1 KGHSY, CDR2 FQNENV.

This clone was observed a single time. This rearrangement joins TRBV9 to TRBJ2-7, with 8 nucleotides matching TRBD1. This CDR3 is 14 amino acids long. CDR1 SGDLS and CDR2 YYNGEE come from the germline V gene. V was clipped by 4 bases and J by 1 base; unmatched bases: 4. This chain's CDR3 is CASSTGQGSYEQYF. Here the CDR3 DNA reads TGTGCCAGCAGCACAGGACAGGGATCCTACGAGCAGTACTTC.

The rearrangement uses TRBV6-5 and TRBJ1-3; D call uncertain. This CDR3 is 14 amino acids long. Germline values: CDR1 MNHEY, CDR2 SVGAGI. V was shortened by 2 bases and J by 2 bases, with 7 bases between the two germline ends. DNA of the CDR3: TGTGCCAGCAGTTACGGTCAGACTGGAAACACCATATATTTT. This translates into CASSYGQTGNTIYF.

This clone was found once. J is TRBJ1-1 and V is TRBV11-2; D perhaps matches TRBD1 (5 bases). CDR1 SGHAT and CDR2 FQNNGV come from the germline V gene. V lost 4 bases to trimming and J lost 6 bases, with 15 bases between them. The CDR3 contains 14 residues. CDR3 nucleotides: TGTGCCAGCAGCTCCGGCGTAGGGGTATCTGAAGCTTTCTTT. Translated: CASSSGVGVSEAFF.

The J gene is TRBJ1-1, the V gene TRBV19, with no clear D. The CDR3 consists of 13 residues. V lost 6 bases and J 1 base, leaving 9 bases between the germline ends. Germline CDR1 is LNHDA and CDR2 is SQIVND (reference sequence). The CDR3 is CASSVYPNTEAFF. The DNA for the CDR3 is TGTGCCAGTAGCGTTTATCCGAACACTGAAGCTTTCTTT.

The rearrangement joins TRBV10-2 to TRBJ1-5; 7 positions match TRBD1. The CDR3 is made up of 14 amino acids. Trimming removed 5 bases from V and 7 bases from J; junction bases left unmatched: 8. CDR1 and CDR2 (germline): WSHSY, SAAADI. In DNA form, the CDR3 reads TGCGCCAGCAGTCCCCCACAGGGGAGGCAGCCCCAGCATTTT. It is translated as CASSPPQGRQPQHF.

The chain is built from TRBV11-2 and TRBJ1-1; no firm D call. This CDR3 has 15 amino acids. The germline V gene has CDR1 SGHAT and CDR2 FQNNGV. Trimming took off 5 bases at V and 4 bases at J, with 17 bases between the two ends. The CDR3 sequence: CASSGLVPYSTEAFF. The CDR3 DNA reads as TGTGCCAGCAGCGGTCTGGTCCCGTATAGCACTGAAGCTTTCTTT.

The chain employs TRBV7-9 and TRBJ2-2, with TRBD1 matching 8 bases. The CDR3 loop spans 15 amino acids. The V and J ends lost 3 bases and 0 bases, in that order; junction bases with no gene match: 0. The V gene's germline CDR1 is SEHNR and CDR2 FQNEAQ (reference sequence). CDR3: CASSLTGANTGELFF. The CDR3 DNA reads TGTGCCAGCAGCTTGACAGGGGCGAACACCGGGGAGCTGTTTTTT.

The gene calls are TRBV30 and TRBJ1-1; the match to TRBD1 covers 11 bases. V lost 3 bases, J lost 5 bases, and 5 bases stayed unmatched. Germline V gene lookup returns CDR1 GTSNPN and CDR2 SVGIG (reference sequence). The CDR3 covers 14 residues. CDR3 bases: TGTGCCTGGAGAAGGGACAGGGGGAGAACTGAAGCTTTCTTT. This sequence encodes CAWRRDRGRTEAFF.

The V gene is TRBV28, the J gene TRBJ1-4, with a weak D call TRBD1 (6 bases). The CDR3 contains 16 residues. CDR1 MDHEN and CDR2 SYDVKM come from the germline V gene. V was pared by 9 bases and J by 0 bases, with 17 bases between. The CDR3 nucleotides are TGTGCCAGTCCTCCATCCCACAGGGCAACTAATGAAAAACTGTTTTTT. It is translated as CASPPSHRATNEKLFF.

This clone was seen only once. This chain joins TRBV4-2 and TRBJ2-7, with D possibly TRBD2 on 5 matching bases. Germline CDR1 and CDR2: LGHNA and YNFKEQ. The CDR3 is 15 amino acids. Trimming removed 1 base at V and 5 bases at J, with 15 bases between. For the CDR3, the DNA is TGTGCCAGCAGCCAAGTGGTGGGAGTCTCGAACGAGCAGTACTTC. This translates into CASSQVVGVSNEQYF.